This TCR beta chain was documented in a study of blood T cell repertoires in COVID-19. CDR1 and CDR2 (germline): MDHEN, SYDVKM. The CDR3 sequence is 13 residues long. V trimming: 5 bases; J trimming: 5 bases; junction bases outside the gene matches: 3. Only in-frame clones appear in the TCRdb table, and some are missing; sequencing was by immunoSEQ multiplex PCR. Here the sample spans about 180,000 clones, around 83% being singletons. For this clone: The same CDR3 also results from other DNA sequences found in this sample.

Sequenced sample: peripheral blood. The V and J genes are TRBV28 and TRBJ2-5, with TRBD1 matching 9 bases. This clonotype was sampled from a woman aged 70-85 years with COVID-19, enrolled during active disease. The CDR3 here is CASSLQGAETQYF. The CDR3 nucleotides read TGTGCCAGCAGTCTACAGGGGGCGGAGACCCAGTACTTC.